The rows below give T cell receptor beta chains drawn from one sample of a study of cytomegalovirus exposure and HLA in healthy donors. Produced via immunoSEQ multiplex PCR; TCRdb's table is partial and in-frame only. The repertoire holds roughly 100,000 clones, with around 10% as singletons. Sequencing input: PBMCs. The source of these receptors is a man between 35 and 55 years old in good health and CMV-seropositive. CDR3s include the opening cysteine and the closing phenylalanine or tryptophan. D genes are given only for firm matches. Rows give clone size only sometimes, using once, few, many, or a class for an expanded clone.

- TRBJ2-4 14 - TRBV5-1 TGCGCCAGCAGCTTGGGGACTCAAAGGAACATTCAGTACTTC CASSLGTQRNIQYF
TRBD1 TRBJ1-1 13 few TRBV7-9 TGTGCCAGCAGCTCTGGACAGGGGACTGAAGCTTTCTTT CASSSGQGTEAFF
TRBD2 TRBJ2-1 14 few TRBV9 TGTGCCAGCAGTCTGGGTAGCGGGAGCTATGAGCAGTTCTTC CASSLGSGSYEQFF
TRBD1 TRBJ2-5 16 - TRBV4-1 TGCGCCAGCAGCCAAGGACCGGGACAGGGGGTGAAGACCCAGTACTTC CASSQGPGQGVKTQYF
- TRBJ1-1 13 few TRBV7-3 TGTGCCAGCAGCTCTTCGGGGAACACTGAAGCTTTCTTT CASSSSGNTEAFF
- TRBJ2-3 15 few TRBV15 TGTGCCACCAGCAGAGAGGTTGAGGTCACAGATACGCAGTATTTT CATSREVEVTDTQYF
TRBD2 TRBJ2-1 16 - TRBV27 TGTGCCAGCAGCAAACTTAGCGGGTCCACCCCCCATGAGCAGTTCTTC CASSKLSGSTPHEQFF
TRBD2 TRBJ2-1 15 few TRBV6-5 TGTGCCAGCAGCCGGACTAGCGGGACCTACAATGAGCAGTTCTTC CASSRTSGTYNEQFF
- TRBJ2-1 15 few TRBV4-2 TGTGCCAGCAGCCAAGTCAGGGGCTCCTACAATGAGCAGTTCTTC CASSQVRGSYNEQFF
- TRBJ2-4 16 - TRBV4-1 TGCGCCAGCAGCCAAGCTGGTCAGTTGTTGAGGAACATTCAGTACTTC CASSQAGQLLRNIQYF
TRBD1 TRBJ1-5 14 - TRBV5-1 TGCGCCAGCAGCCCCGGGACAGGCAATCAGCCCCAGCATTTT CASSPGTGNQPQHF
- TRBJ1-1 17 - TRBV27 TGTGCCAGCAGTCCGCTTGGGGCCCTGGGGGCCAACACTGAAGCTTTCTTT CASSPLGALGANTEAFF
- TRBJ2-7 14 - TRBV13 TGTGCCAGCAGCTTAGAAGGCGGCTTCGAGGGGCAGTACTTC CASSLEGGFEGQYF
- TRBJ2-1 10 - TRBV20-1 TGCAGTGCTAAAGCCGATGAGCAGTTCTTC CSAKADEQFF
TRBD1 TRBJ2-7 14 - TRBV27 TGTGCCAGCAGTTCGGGACAGGGGATCTACGAGCAGTACTTC CASSSGQGIYEQYF
- TRBJ2-3 18 few TRBV7-9 TGTGCCAGCAGCTTAAACCGGGGAGGACTGGGGGTTCAGGTTACGCAGTATTTT CASSLNRGGLGVQVTQYF
TRBD2 TRBJ2-1 16 many TRBV6-5 TGTGCCAGCAGTTACTCAGGACTAGCGGGCTACAATGAGCAGTTCTTC CASSYSGLAGYNEQFF
- TRBJ2-2 19 - TRBV7-9 TGTGCCAGCAGCTCGGAGACAGGAATAGTGGGGCATAGGACCGGGGAGCTGTTTTTT CASSSETGIVGHRTGELFF
- TRBJ1-2 14 once TRBV7-2 TGTGCCAGCAACCCTTTCGACACATCCTATGGCTACACCTTC CASNPFDTSYGYTF
TRBD2 TRBJ2-1 18 - TRBV7-6 TGTGCCAGCAGCTTAGTTTCGACTAGCGGGAGCTCCTACAATGAGCAGTTCTTC CASSLVSTSGSSYNEQFF
- TRBJ2-7 15 few TRBV5-1 TGCGCCAGCAGCGGAACGGGACTCTCCTCCTACGAGCAGTACTTC CASSGTGLSSYEQYF
- TRBJ1-1 13 - TRBV6-5 TGTGCCAGCAGTCGGGCGGGGAACACTGAAGCTTTCTTT CASSRAGNTEAFF
- TRBJ2-2 15 - TRBV29-1 TGCAGCGCCACGAAGGGGCAGACTCGCACCGGGGAGCTGTTTTTT CSATKGQTRTGELFF
TRBD2 TRBJ2-1 14 - TRBV7-8 TGTGCCAGCAGCTTGGGACTAGCCCACAATGAGCAGTTCTTC CASSLGLAHNEQFF
- TRBJ2-7 11 few TRBV5-6 TGTGCCAGCAGCTCCCGCTACGAGCAGTACTTC CASSSRYEQYF
- TRBJ2-5 15 - TRBV6-5 TGTGCCAGCAGTCCCCGGGACAAAAAGGTTGAGACCCAGTACTTC CASSPRDKKVETQYF
- TRBJ2-7 15 - TRBV11-3 TGTGCCAGCAGCCAAGACCGACAGGACACCTACGAGCAGTACTTC CASSQDRQDTYEQYF
TRBD1 TRBJ2-1 16 - TRBV25-1 TGTGCCAGCACCACCGGGACAGGGGGCCCCTACAATGAGCAGTTCTTC CASTTGTGGPYNEQFF
- TRBJ1-4 17 few TRBV21-1 TGTGCCAGCAGCAAAGTCAACAGCCGTGCAACTAATGAAAAACTGTTTTTT CASSKVNSRATNEKLFF
- TRBJ1-1 17 - TRBV5-5 TGTGCCAGCAGCTTGGCATGGCTGGTGATCCTGAACACTGAAGCTTTCTTT CASSLAWLVILNTEAFF
- TRBJ2-1 13 few TRBV10-3 TGTGCCTCCTGGGATGCGGGGTCCAATGAGCAGTTCTTC CASWDAGSNEQFF
TRBD2 TRBJ2-3 19 - TRBV10-2 TGCGCCAGTCTCCGAGACCCCAGCGGGACTCCGACTTCAACAGATACGCAGTATTTT CASLRDPSGTPTSTDTQYF
- TRBJ2-3 14 few TRBV9 TGTGCCAGCAGCGTTTTAGCGGCCACAGATACGCAGTATTTT CASSVLAATDTQYF
TRBD1 TRBJ1-1 17 few TRBV4-1 TGCGCCAGCAGCCAAGGACAGGGGGTTTCTCTGAACACTGAAGCTTTCTTT CASSQGQGVSLNTEAFF
TRBD2 TRBJ2-3 14 - TRBV5-1 TGCGCCAGCAGCACGGGACTAGCGGGAGATACGCAGTATTTT CASSTGLAGDTQYF
TRBD2 TRBJ2-1 17 once TRBV30 TGTGCCTGGAGTGTAAGTCCAGGACTAGCGCCCTACAATGAGCAGTTCTTC CAWSVSPGLAPYNEQFF
- TRBJ1-1 15 - TRBV9 TGTGCCAGCAGCGCTGCGAACGATCTGAACACTGAAGCTTTCTTT CASSAANDLNTEAFF
- TRBJ2-7 14 few TRBV5-4 TGTGCCAGCAGCTTGTGGGACAACCCCTACGAGCAGTACTTC CASSLWDNPYEQYF
TRBD1 TRBJ2-3 16 - TRBV27 TGTGCCAGCAGTTTTCGTACAGGGGCTAGCACAGATACGCAGTATTTT CASSFRTGASTDTQYF